The 31 T cell receptor beta chains reported below all come from one sample, sequenced in a study of blood T cells in healthy people across ages (dated by TCRdb to the mid-2010s). The library was made by 5' RACE. Data came from an Illumina HiSeq 2500. A second PCR of about 7 to 12 cycles was run with a J-beta primer mix and a sample-barcoded 5' primer. TCRdb trimmed public reads at Q25 via fastp, called clones via MiXCR and kept in-frame beta chains. Each record represents a unique CDR3 protein, reported with the most common genes and DNA among its rows. The sample has fewer than 1,000,000 distinct CDR3 sequences on record, approximately 44% of them singletons. The ten largest clones represent roughly 19% of the sample. Sequencing was carried out using blood. All receptors come from a man aged 60 to 69 in good health.

V gene TRBV2 combines with J gene TRBJ2-7, with a tentative D call TRBD2 (6 bases). The CDR3 spans 14 residues. The germline CDR1 and CDR2 sequences are SNHLY and FYNNEI. V dropped 8 bases and J dropped 0 bases, with 14 bases sitting between them. In nucleotides, the CDR3 is TGTGCCAGCCACCCGGGACTTGCCTCCTACGAGCAGTACTTC. This codes for CASHPGLASYEQYF. The variable domain in full, completed from reference TRBV2 and TRBJ2-7, reads EPEVTQTPSHQVTQMGQEVILRCVPISNHLYFYWYRQILGQKVEFLVSFYNNEISEKSEIFDDQFSVERPDGSNFTLKIRSTKLEDSAMYFCASHPGLASYEQYFGPGTRLTVT.

This clonotype was seen a few times. V gene TRBV28 combines with J gene TRBJ2-4, with 9 bases identical to TRBD1. The V segment lost 6 bases and the J segment 4 bases; nucleotides outside the gene matches: 7. The germline V gene has CDR1 MDHEN and CDR2 SYDVKM. CDR3 length equals 15 residues. CDR3 DNA: TGTGCCAGCAGCCGGAGGGACAGGGTTAAAAACATTCAGTACTTC. This encodes CASSRRDRVKNIQYF.

This clonotype was seen more than once but under ten times. This sequence joins TRBV6-6 and TRBJ2-5; D not resolved. This CDR3 comprises 17 residues. Per germline, CDR1 MNHNY and CDR2 SVGAGI (reference sequence). Trimming pared 2 bases from V and 11 bases from J, leaving 27 bases between. CDR3: CASSYLHPKDRSSEQYF. CDR3 in DNA: TGTGCCAGCAGTTACCTTCACCCAAAGGACCGATCCTCAGAGCAGTACTTC.

This clonotype was detected only a few times. J is TRBJ2-7 and V is TRBV12-3 or TRBV12-4, with a tentative D call TRBD1 (6 bases). CDR3 length: 15 residues. V gave up 5 bases and J gave up 5 bases, with 19 bases separating them. The CDR3 DNA follows: TGTGCCAGCAGTGCCCGGGGCAGGGGAGTTGACGAGCAGTACTTC. Amino acids: CASSARGRGVDEQYF.

The table lists this clonotype with a few counts. The rearrangement uses TRBV6-5 and TRBJ2-3; a possible D gene is TRBD2 (6 bases). The CDR3 runs to 15 residues. Germline loops: CDR1 MNHEY, CDR2 SVGAGI. Trimming took off 5 bases at V and 2 bases at J, with 14 bases between the two ends. CDR3 bases: TGTGCCAGCAGTCCCGGGGGACCAATCACAGATACGCAGTATTTT. Translation gives CASSPGGPITDTQYF.

The J gene is TRBJ2-5, the V gene TRBV27; D call uncertain. V shed 6 bases and J shed 5 bases, with 13 bases lying between them. The CDR3 totals 13 residues. Germline V CDR1 and CDR2: MNHEY, SMNVEV (reference sequence). CDR3 sequence reads: CASRSPSEETQYF. CDR3 DNA: TGTGCCAGCAGGTCCCCCTCGGAGGAGACCCAGTACTTC.

The rearrangement links TRBV7-9 to TRBJ2-4; 10 nucleotides line up with TRBD2. The J call may be incorrect, as the DNA end agrees better with TRBJ2-7. Germline CDR1 and CDR2: SEHNR and FQNEAQ (reference sequence). The CDR3 is 13 residues long. The CDR3 reads CASSFLAGAEQYF. The CDR3 DNA sequence: TGTGCCAGCAGCTTTCTAGCGGGAGCCGAGCAGTACTTC.

Ten or more counts support this clonotype. The chain combines TRBV12-3 or TRBV12-4 with TRBJ1-2; TRBD1 matches at 7 bases. Trimming took 5 bases from V and 5 from J; bases not matched to a gene: 11. This CDR3 is 15 amino acids long. The CDR3 nucleotides are TGTGCCAGCAGTCCAGGGACAGTTGGGCTATATGGCTACACCTTC. This codes for CASSPGTVGLYGYTF.

This chain uses TRBV30 with TRBJ2-7; D ambiguous. CDR3 length: 13 residues. CDR1 and CDR2 from the germline V gene are GTSNPN and SVGIG (reference sequence). Trimming took off 4 bases at V and 2 bases at J, with 12 bases between the two ends. The CDR3 DNA is TGTGCCTGGAAAGAAGGGATTACCTACGAGCAGTACTTC. As protein: CAWKEGITYEQYF.

This clonotype turned up a few times. The genes are TRBV4-3 and TRBJ2-5; D not resolved. V lost 0 bases and J 5 bases, leaving 13 bases between the germline ends. The CDR3 is 15 amino acids. Germline V lookup: CDR1 LGHNA, CDR2 YSLEER. The CDR3 reads CASSQDVSTGETQYF. The CDR3 nucleotides read TGCGCCAGCAGCCAAGATGTGTCGACGGGCGAGACCCAGTACTTC.

V is TRBV20-1 and J is TRBJ2-7; 7 positions agree with TRBD1. Germline CDR1 is DFQATT and CDR2 is SNEGSKA (reference sequence). The CDR3 length is 14 residues. The trim removed 5 bases at V and 2 bases at J, leaving 9 bases unmatched. The CDR3 sequence: CSAGQDVGAYEQYF. CDR3 nucleotides: TGCAGTGCTGGACAGGACGTGGGGGCCTACGAGCAGTACTTC.

As concerns this clonotype: A much larger clone differs by one base, so this may be a read error. This sequence joins TRBV6-6 and TRBJ1-1; TRBD1 matches at 7 bases. The germline V gene has CDR1 MNHNY and CDR2 SVGAGI (reference sequence). This CDR3 region has 14 residues. With V trimmed by 5 bases and J by 1 base, 4 bases remained unmatched. CDR3 loop: CASSPRDRNTEAFF. The CDR3 DNA reads as TGTGCCAGCAGTCCCCGGGACAGGAACACTGAAGCTTTCTTT.

The chain is built from TRBV6-5 and TRBJ2-5; D might be TRBD2 (6 bases). Trimming took off 5 bases at V and 11 bases at J, with 21 bases between the two ends. The germline V gene has CDR1 MNHEY and CDR2 SVGAGI. CDR3 length equals 14 residues. In nucleotides, the CDR3 is TGTGCCAGCAGTCCAACCGGGGGTATACGAGAACAGTACTTC. It encodes CASSPTGGIREQYF.

The V call is TRBV6-2 or TRBV6-3, the J call TRBJ2-1; D unclear. There are 14 residues in the CDR3. The germline V gene has CDR1 MNHEY and CDR2 SVGEGT. V lost 2 bases, J lost 6 bases, and 11 bases lay in between. CDR3 coding DNA: TGTGCCAGCAGTTACCTAAATACAGCCAATGAGCAGTTCTTC. It yields the protein CASSYLNTANEQFF.

This chain joins TRBV7-9 and TRBJ2-7; weak D call: TRBD1 (6 bases). Germline CDR1 SEHNR, CDR2 FQNEAQ (reference sequence). V lost 2 bases, J lost 6 bases, and 11 bases lay in between. This CDR3 is built from 13 residues. The CDR3 nucleotides are TGTGCCAGCAGCTTACAGGGGCCGGGCGAGCAGTACTTC. As protein: CASSLQGPGEQYF.

V is TRBV11-2 and J is TRBJ2-7, with D possibly matching TRBD2 (5 bases). Germline V gene data show CDR1 as SGHAT and CDR2 as FQNNGV. This CDR3 has 15 residues. Deletions cut 5 bases from V and 3 bases from J, with 17 bases between. CDR3 sequence (DNA): TGTGCCAGCAGCCCCACCGGACCGGGGATCTACGAGCAGTACTTC. It is translated as CASSPTGPGIYEQYF.

This clonotype was recorded a few times. The chain has TRBV6-2 or TRBV6-3 and TRBJ1-2, with D possibly TRBD1 on 5 matching bases. The CDR3 runs to 12 residues. V lost 6 bases to trimming and J lost 7 bases, with 12 bases between them. CDR1 is MNHEY and CDR2 is SVGEGT in the germline V gene. Here the CDR3 reads CASRTVSSGYTF. CDR3 DNA: TGTGCCAGCAGGACAGTTTCGTCTGGCTACACCTTC.

The genes are TRBV4-3 and TRBJ2-7; maybe TRBD2 (5 bases). V was shortened by 2 bases and J by 3 bases, with 17 bases between the two germline ends. The V gene's germline CDR1 is LGHNA and CDR2 YSLEER. The CDR3 length is 16 residues. CDR3 loop: CASSQSRSGINYEQYF. The CDR3 DNA sequence: TGCGCCAGCAGCCAAAGTCGGTCGGGGATTAACTACGAGCAGTACTTC.

The chain is built from TRBV4-1 and TRBJ2-5; 8 nucleotides agree with TRBD1. The J call is in doubt because the DNA end fits TRBJ2-7 better. The CDR3 runs 16 residues. The V gene's germline CDR1 is MGHRA and CDR2 YSYEKL. CDR3 loop: CASSRQDRETSYEQYF. CDR3 DNA sequence: TGCGCCAGCAGCCGCCAGGACAGGGAGACTTCATACGAGCAGTACTTC.

This clonotype was counted only a few times. The V call is TRBV11-3, the J call TRBJ1-1; D not resolved. Trimming took off 1 base at V and 3 bases at J, with 6 bases between the two ends. The CDR3 length is 13 residues. Germline V lookup: CDR1 SGHNT, CDR2 YENEEA. CDR3 in amino acids: CASSLASYTEAFF. DNA for the CDR3: TGTGCCAGCAGCTTAGCTTCCTACACTGAAGCTTTCTTT.

This clonotype was detected once. A junction boundary mismatches the germline segment, possibly from a read error. V gene TRBV6-6 combines with J gene TRBJ2-5; possible D gene TRBD1, 6 bases. This CDR3 spans 15 amino acids. The V gene's germline CDR1 is MNHNY and CDR2 SVGAGI (reference sequence). CDR3 residues: CASSYGGASQEAQYF. Here the CDR3 DNA reads TGTGCCAGCAGTTACGGGGGCGCGAGTCAAGAGGCCCAGTACTTC.

This clonotype was found a few times. The chain uses TRBV15 and TRBJ1-6, with 9 bases that match TRBD1. The V gene's germline CDR1 is LNHNV and CDR2 YYDKDF (reference sequence). V lost 3 bases, J lost 6 bases, and 6 bases stayed unmatched. The CDR3 is made up of 16 amino acids. The DNA of the CDR3 is TGTGCCACCAGCAGCACCCGGACAGGGGCTAATTCACCCCTCCACTTT. It specifies CATSSTRTGANSPLHF.

The chain is built from TRBV5-6 and TRBJ1-1; D possibly corresponds to TRBD1 (6 bases). CDR1 SGHDT and CDR2 YYEEEE come from the germline V gene. The germline V and J ends were trimmed by 0 bases and 1 base, with 10 bases remaining between them. The CDR3 runs to 15 residues. CDR3 in amino acids: CASSLASGENTEAFF. CDR3 sequence (DNA): TGTGCCAGCAGCTTGGCTTCAGGGGAGAACACTGAAGCTTTCTTT.

To note about this clonotype: A much larger clone differs from this one at a single base, so this may be a read error. V is TRBV10-3 and J is TRBJ2-1; the D gene is possibly TRBD1 (6 bases). The CDR3 has 15 amino acids. Germline CDR1 reads ENHRY; CDR2 reads SYGVKD. V was trimmed by 6 bases and J by 10 bases, leaving 22 bases between them. The CDR3 DNA reads as TGTGCCATCAGGGGCACCGAGACAGGACCCTACGAGCAGTTCTTC. Translation: CAIRGTETGPYEQFF.

The chain recombines TRBV24-1 with TRBJ2-7; 12 bases are shared with TRBD2. The CDR3 extends over 16 amino acids. V trimming: 2 bases; J trimming: 7 bases; junction bases outside the gene matches: 8. Germline-derived CDR1 and CDR2 are KGHDR and SFDVKD. In nucleotides, the CDR3 is TGTGCCACCAGTGATTCTAGACTAGCGGGGGTGGATGAGCAGTACTTC. It specifies CATSDSRLAGVDEQYF.

This clonotype was recorded a few times. This chain links TRBV15 with TRBJ1-4; unclear D gene. The germline V gene encodes CDR1 LNHNV and CDR2 YYDKDF (reference sequence). There are 16 residues in the CDR3. V was shortened by 1 base and J by 8 bases, with 17 bases between the two germline ends. CDR3 bases: TGTGCCACCAGCAGAGGATCAGGAACCGGTAGCGAAAAACTGTTTTTT. Protein: CATSRGSGTGSEKLFF.

The V gene is TRBV11-2, the J gene TRBJ1-2, with TRBD1 identical over 11 bases. Germline V gene sequence: CDR1 SGHAT, CDR2 FQNNGV. The CDR3 runs to 16 residues. Losses at the gene ends were 4 bases for V and 7 bases for J; bases not matched to a gene: 11. CDR3 nucleotide sequence: TGTGCCAGCAGCTCCAACCGAGGACAGGGGGCAGGTGGCTACACCTTC. Its translation: CASSSNRGQGAGGYTF.

The rearrangement links TRBV12-3 or TRBV12-4 to TRBJ2-7, with D possibly TRBD1 on 6 matching bases. CDR3 length: 16 amino acids. V dropped 2 bases and J dropped 7 bases, with 21 bases sitting between them. CDR3 DNA sequence: TGTGCCAGCAGTTTAAACAGGGAGCCGAGAGGGGGTGAGCAGTACTTC. It specifies CASSLNREPRGGEQYF.

This clonotype was detected only a few times. This rearrangement joins TRBV29-1 to TRBJ1-2; D call uncertain. This CDR3 contains 13 residues. Deletions cut 2 bases from V and 4 bases from J, with 11 bases between. Germline values: CDR1 SQVTM, CDR2 ANQGSEA. The CDR3 DNA sequence: TGCAGCGTTGAAACAGAGTCTATCTATGGCTACACCTTC. This codes for CSVETESIYGYTF.

The chain joins TRBV4-1 to TRBJ2-2; 12 bases match TRBD2. CDR1 is MGHRA, CDR2 YSYEKL, per germline. CDR3 size: 16 residues. V lost 2 bases to trimming and J lost 5 bases; unmatched junction nucleotides: 3. The CDR3 loop reads CASSQRLAGGTGELFF. The CDR3 DNA reads TGCGCCAGCAGCCAACGGCTAGCGGGGGGGACCGGGGAGCTGTTTTTT.

V is TRBV3-1 and J is TRBJ1-2; no clear D. Trimming took off 4 bases at V and 1 base at J, with 10 bases between the two ends. Germline V gene lookup returns CDR1 LGHDT and CDR2 YNNKEL (reference sequence). This CDR3 comprises 14 residues. CDR3 coding DNA: TGTGCCAGCAGCCGACTAGACGGTAACTATGGCTACACCTTC. This gives the protein CASSRLDGNYGYTF.